These T cell receptor beta chains were read from a single sample in a study of cytomegalovirus exposure and HLA in healthy donors. The table came from immunoSEQ multiplex PCR; TCRdb's copy has only in-frame clones and leaves some out. The sample lists about 150,000 clones; roughly 85% were seen once. What was sequenced was PBMCs. These TCRs come from a male donor in good health and CMV-seronegative. CDR3s include the opening cysteine and the closing phenylalanine or tryptophan.

v_gene,j_gene,CDR3aa
TRBV20-1,TRBJ2-7,CSARGGAEQYF
TRBV11-2,TRBJ2-4,CASSLDLVAGNNIQYF
TRBV2,NA,CASTSSGSYEQYF
TRBV7-3,TRBJ2-3,CASSWTLASTDTQYF
TRBV5-3,TRBJ1-1,CARSKVLSTSGWTGKDLNTEAFF
TRBV2,TRBJ1-2,CASSDGSGGGYTF
TRBV11-3,TRBJ1-2,CASSGAGGDNYGYTF
TRBV4-3,TRBJ1-2,CASSHRDRGNFGYTF
TRBV29-1,TRBJ1-1,CSVEGFRDVNTEAFF
TRBV4-1,TRBJ2-7,CASSQGLGAYEQYF
TRBV11-2,TRBJ1-2,CASSLKQNYGYTF
TRBV5-8,TRBJ1-5,CASSPKDSNYQPQHF
TRBV25-1,TRBJ2-7,CASVQEPSYEQYF
TRBV11-3,TRBJ2-1,CASSPRTSGVYNEQFF
TRBV5-1,TRBJ2-7,CASSLDGSGSYEQYF
TRBV5-4,TRBJ2-3,CASRGTSGTDTQYF
TRBV6-4,TRBJ2-2,CASSDSGQAGGELFF
TRBV2,TRBJ2-1,CASSARIREQFF
TRBV30,TRBJ1-1,CAWETQENTEAFF
TRBV6-1,TRBJ2-1,CASRTDKRNEQFF
TRBV15,TRBJ2-1,CATSRGGAGANEQFF
TRBV4-1,TRBJ1-1,CASSLIGGAEAFF
TRBV18,TRBJ2-7,CASSLTSGTAYEQYF
TRBV19,TRBJ2-3,CASNWSTDTQYF
TRBV2,TRBJ1-2,CASRRTGLTYGYTF
TRBV6-5,TRBJ1-2,CASSYGQGAQGYGYTF
TRBV6-5,TRBJ2-7,CASSYKAGGLSYEQYF
TRBV18,TRBJ1-1,CASSGQVNTEAFF
TRBV7-6,TRBJ2-7,CASSGQGALAEQYF
TRBV7-3,TRBJ2-1,CASSASGGAAGEQFF
TRBV14,TRBJ2-1,CASSPTSGRFNEQFF
TRBV18,TRBJ1-5,CASSPQEGRNQPQHF
TRBV5-5,TRBJ1-2,CASSLRQQANYGYTF
TRBV6-5,TRBJ2-7,CASRDSGRGEQYF
TRBV7-2,TRBJ2-7,CASKYGLTAYEQYF
TRBV6-4,TRBJ2-3,CASSEAGGTSDTQYF
TRBV11-2,TRBJ2-5,CASSLRETQYF
TRBV9,TRBJ1-6,CATAKGVSNSPLHF
TRBV7-9,TRBJ2-6,CSSSLASTGTVNVLTF
TRBV10-3,TRBJ2-7,CAISDLGKSSSYEQYF
TRBV6-6,TRBJ1-2,CASMPPGQVLLSSYTF
TRBV30,TRBJ2-7,CAWSVQSEQYF
TRBV9,TRBJ2-3,CASSVGQDTQYF
TRBV19,TRBJ2-2,CASSRRDRNTGELFF
TRBV19,TRBJ2-2,CASSMPSRRANTGELFF
TRBV5-6,TRBJ2-7,CASSFPGYEQYF
TRBV14,TRBJ2-3,CASSHYPWTVGYF